The rows below give T cell receptor beta chains drawn from one sample of a study of lymphopenia after photon versus proton radiotherapy. The table came from immunoSEQ multiplex PCR; TCRdb's copy has only in-frame clones and leaves some out. This table has roughly 20,000 clones, about 90% appearing once. Material: peripheral blood, obtained from a patient treated with photon-based radiotherapy. Source of these receptors: a man aged 60 to 75 with pancreatic cancer. Both conserved end residues are part of each CDR3. D genes are given only for firm matches. Clone size is shown for a subset of rows, as once, few, many or a class of expanded clone.

d_call | j_call | clone_size | v_call | cdr3_nt | cdr3_aa
. | TRBJ2-2 | . | TRBV18 | TGTGCCAGCTCCGCAGGCAACACGAACACCGGGGAGCTGTTTTTT | CASSAGNTNTGELFF
. | TRBJ1-1 | once | TRBV2 | TGTGCCAGCCGCAACGACAAGAACACTGAAGCTTTCTTT | CASRNDKNTEAFF
TRBD1 | TRBJ1-1 | . | TRBV11-1 | TGTGCCAGCAGCTCTAGGACAGGGGGGAACACTGAAGCTTTCTTT | CASSSRTGGNTEAFF
. | TRBJ1-1 | . | TRBV6-6 | TGTGCCAGCAGGGGCGACGGGAACACTGAAGCTTTCTTT | CASRGDGNTEAFF
. | TRBJ2-2 | . | TRBV11-3 | TGTGCCAGCAGCCTTCAGGGTTCCGGGGAGCTGTTTTTT | CASSLQGSGELFF
TRBD1 | TRBJ1-1 | . | TRBV14 | TGTGCCAGCAGCCAACACAGGGGGTTTGTTGAAGCTTTCTTT | CASSQHRGFVEAFF
. | TRBJ2-5 | . | TRBV2 | TGTGCCAGCAGTGTTGCGGAGACCCAGTACTTC | CASSVAETQYF
. | TRBJ2-6 | . | TRBV5-4 | TGTGCCAGCAGCTTAGGGTGGGGGAAGTTCTCTGGGGCCAACGTCCTGACTTTC | CASSLGWGKFSGANVLTF
. | TRBJ2-2 | . | TRBV29-1 | TGCAGCGTTGAAGGCACAAAGAGAGGGGAGCTGTTTTTT | CSVEGTKRGELFF
. | TRBJ2-5 | . | TRBV4-3 | TGCGCCAGCAGCCAAGACGAACAGGCCTCTGTGGAGACCCAGTACTTC | CASSQDEQASVETQYF
TRBD2 | TRBJ2-4 | . | TRBV6-5 | TGTGCCAGCAGGCCGGGACTAGCGAGTAACATTCAGTACTTC | CASRPGLASNIQYF
. | TRBJ2-1 | . | TRBV30 | TGTGCCTGGGGGAGGGACACTTACAATGAGCAGTTCTTC | CAWGRDTYNEQFF
. | TRBJ1-1 | . | TRBV7-2 | TGTGCCAGCAGCTTAGCGCTCGGGGTGAACACTGAAGCTTTCTTT | CASSLALGVNTEAFF
TRBD1 | TRBJ2-7 | . | TRBV2 | TGTGCCAGCAGTGAAGGGTCAGGGGGCCTCTACGAGCAGTACTTC | CASSEGSGGLYEQYF
. | TRBJ2-7 | few | TRBV30 | TGTGCCTGGAGTGCTACCGACCACTACGAGCAGTACTTC | CAWSATDHYEQYF
TRBD1 | TRBJ1-4 | . | TRBV6-5 | TGTGCCAGCAGCACAAGGACAGGGGGGATTGAAAAACTGTTTTTT | CASSTRTGGIEKLFF
. | TRBJ1-6 | . | TRBV7-9 | TGTGCCAGCAGCTTACAACGACACCTGAATTCACCCCTCCACTTT | CASSLQRHLNSPLHF
. | TRBJ1-1 | . | TRBV6-5 | TGTGCCAGCACTTACCGGAGGGGTTCTAACACTGAAGCTTTCTTT | CASTYRRGSNTEAFF
. | TRBJ2-1 | . | TRBV5-1 | TGCGCCAGCAGCTTAGGGGGGGCCTACAATGAGCAGTTCTTC | CASSLGGAYNEQFF
. | TRBJ2-5 | once | TRBV6-5 | TGTGCCAGCAGTTACTCAGGGCCGGAGACCCAGTACTTC | CASSYSGPETQYF
. | TRBJ1-1 | . | TRBV7-9 | TGTGCCAGCAGCTCTCCACCTCGGACTCCAGGGGAAGTGCCTGAAGCTTTCTTT | CASSSPPRTPGEVPEAFF
TRBD2 | TRBJ2-2 | . | TRBV11-2 | TGTGCCAGCAGCACGAGTTTAGCGGGGGTATTTACCGGGGAGCTGTTTTTT | CASSTSLAGVFTGELFF
. | TRBJ1-3 | . | TRBV7-8 | TGTGCCACCCGAGACAGAGTCTCTGGAAACACCATATATTTT | CATRDRVSGNTIYF
. | TRBJ2-7 | . | TRBV6-1 | TGTGCCAGCAGTGAAGCGTCCGGGGGCTACGAGCAGTACTTC | CASSEASGGYEQYF
. | TRBJ2-3 | . | TRBV11-2 | TGTGCCAGCAGCTTAGAGGGTACGCAGTATTTT | CASSLEGTQYF
TRBD1 | TRBJ2-7 | . | TRBV25-1 | TGTGCCAGCAGTGATCAGAGACAGGGGGCGAATGAGCAGTACTTC | CASSDQRQGANEQYF
. | TRBJ2-7 | . | TRBV7-3 | TGTGCCAGCAGCTTAATGGGGGGCCCCCACCCACTTTACTTC | CASSLMGGPHPLYF
TRBD1 | TRBJ1-6 | few | TRBV10-1 | TGCGCCAGCAGGATACCGGGACAGGGTTGCAATTCACCCCTCCACTTT | CASRIPGQGCNSPLHF
TRBD2 | TRBJ2-5 | medium-sized | TRBV11-1 | TGTGCCAGCAGCTTAACGGCGGGGGATAAACAAGAGACCCAGTACTTC | CASSLTAGDKQETQYF
. | TRBJ1-4 | . | TRBV7-1 | TGTGCCAGCAGCTTTCGTACGTCAGGGAGAGAACTGTTTTTT | CASSFRTSGRELFF